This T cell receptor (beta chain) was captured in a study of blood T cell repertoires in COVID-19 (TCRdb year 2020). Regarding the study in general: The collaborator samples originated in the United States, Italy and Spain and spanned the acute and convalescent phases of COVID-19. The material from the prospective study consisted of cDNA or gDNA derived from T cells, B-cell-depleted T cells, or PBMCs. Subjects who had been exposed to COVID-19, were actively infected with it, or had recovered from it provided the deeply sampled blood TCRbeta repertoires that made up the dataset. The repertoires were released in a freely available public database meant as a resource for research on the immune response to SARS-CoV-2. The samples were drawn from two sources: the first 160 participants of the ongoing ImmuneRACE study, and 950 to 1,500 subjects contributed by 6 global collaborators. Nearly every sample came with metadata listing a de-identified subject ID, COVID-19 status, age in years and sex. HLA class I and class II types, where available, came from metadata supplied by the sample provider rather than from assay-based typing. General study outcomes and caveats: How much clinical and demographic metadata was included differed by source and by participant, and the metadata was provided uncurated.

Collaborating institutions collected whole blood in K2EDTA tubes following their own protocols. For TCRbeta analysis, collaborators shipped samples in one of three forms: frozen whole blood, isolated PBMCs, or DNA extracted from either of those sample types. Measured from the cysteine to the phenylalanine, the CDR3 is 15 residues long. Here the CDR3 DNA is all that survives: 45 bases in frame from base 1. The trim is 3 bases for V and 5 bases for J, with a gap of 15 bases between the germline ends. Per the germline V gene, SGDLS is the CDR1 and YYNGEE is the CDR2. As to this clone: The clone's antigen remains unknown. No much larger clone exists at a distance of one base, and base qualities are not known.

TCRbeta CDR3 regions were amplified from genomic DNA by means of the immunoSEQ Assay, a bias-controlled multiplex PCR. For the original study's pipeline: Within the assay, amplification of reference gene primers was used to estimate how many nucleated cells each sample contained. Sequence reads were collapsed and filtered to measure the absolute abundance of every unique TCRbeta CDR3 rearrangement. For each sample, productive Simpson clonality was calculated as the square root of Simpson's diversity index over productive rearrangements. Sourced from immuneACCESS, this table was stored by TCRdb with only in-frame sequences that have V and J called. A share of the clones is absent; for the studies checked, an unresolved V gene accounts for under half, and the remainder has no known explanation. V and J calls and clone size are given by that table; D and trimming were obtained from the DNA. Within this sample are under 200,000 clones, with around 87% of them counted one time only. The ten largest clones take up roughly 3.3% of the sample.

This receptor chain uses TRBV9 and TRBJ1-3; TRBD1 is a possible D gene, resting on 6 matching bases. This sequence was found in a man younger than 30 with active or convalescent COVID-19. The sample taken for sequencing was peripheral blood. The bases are TGTGCCAGCAGCGACCTAGGACAGCCCCGAAACACCATATATTTT. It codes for CASSDLGQPRNTIYF.